Listed below are T cell receptor beta chains from one sample, sequenced in a study of CD4 T cells in relation to SARS-CoV-2 and coronaviruses. Only in-frame clones appear in the TCRdb table, and some are missing; sequencing was by immunoSEQ multiplex PCR. The table shows about 11,000 clones, with 74% occurring only once. Which antigens these TCRs recognize remains unknown. Source material: CD4+ T cells from PBMCs, cultured in vitro. The receptors originated from a human donor in good health. Each CDR3 is given without its conserved first and last residue.

j_gene | v_gene | CDR3aa
TRBJ2-5 | TRBV18 | ASSPETQETQY
TRBJ1-6 | TRBV19 | ASTPATWNSPLH
TRBJ2-7 | TRBV12-5 | ASGRIPAGDEQY
TRBJ1-5 | TRBV5-8 | ASSSGLMSSAQPQH
TRBJ1-2 | TRBV27 | ASSLAGGGNGYT
TRBJ1-5 | TRBV16 | ASSQRQGAGNQPQH
TRBJ1-2 | TRBV12-3/TRBV12-4 | ASSLREYGYT
TRBJ2-2 | TRBV7-2 | ASSFSGGLTGELF
TRBJ2-3 | TRBV5-1 | ASSQRELPDTQY
TRBJ1-1 | TRBV2 | ASSEGTIVNTEAF
TRBJ2-1 | TRBV7-9 | ASSSGGGRAEF
TRBJ2-2 | TRBV19 | ASNQRGTGELF
TRBJ2-5 | TRBV7-6 | ASSLDFRGRGEFQETQY
TRBJ1-4 | TRBV28 | ASYMGGLREKLF
TRBJ2-2 | TRBV5-1 | ASSPGTTNTGELF
TRBJ1-5 | TRBV7-9 | ASSLWRGRSNQPQH
TRBJ2-3 | TRBV5-8 | ASSFRTSGMDTQY
TRBJ1-3 | TRBV3-1/TRBV3-2 | ASSQDLQGRDTIY
TRBJ1-4 | TRBV24-1 | ATSEEDRGLGEKLF
TRBJ1-4 | TRBV4-1 | ASSQDTGGVANEKLF
TRBJ1-1 | TRBV5-1 | ASSSQTGSRVAEAF
TRBJ2-2 | TRBV7-9 | ASSLSLIGELF
TRBJ1-1 | TRBV3-1/TRBV3-2 | ASSQGGTLEAF
TRBJ2-7 | TRBV19 | ASSNGGLAYEQY
TRBJ2-7 | TRBV11-2 | ASSLGWHEQY
TRBJ2-1 | TRBV7-2 | ASSLLWGLRF
TRBJ2-2 | TRBV29-1 | SVRLAGGPAGELF
TRBJ2-4 | TRBV4-2 | ASSHGETSGRNIQY
TRBJ2-5 | TRBV12-3/TRBV12-4 | ASSLGRQETQY
TRBJ2-2 | TRBV4-2 | ASSQLGGGYGELF
TRBJ1-1 | TRBV6-2/TRBV6-3 | ASSSRMNTEAF
TRBJ1-6 | TRBV2 | ASSESGGFGAAYNSPLH
TRBJ2-5 | TRBV10-1 | ASSDQLAGMKETQY
TRBJ1-2 | TRBV5-4 | ASSSGTGFDYT
TRBJ2-1 | TRBV7-8 | ASSLAGLAANNEQF
TRBJ1-2 | TRBV7-9 | ASSLVAGGSYGYT
TRBJ2-3 | TRBV2 | ASGLAGRYTDTQY
TRBJ1-1 | TRBV9 | ASSDAGVAF
TRBJ2-5 | TRBV30 | AWATPLEGQETQY
TRBJ2-1 | TRBV18 | ASSPGQGPNEQF
TRBJ1-2 | TRBV2 | ASSTPAQGGGGYT
TRBJ1-5 | TRBV2 | ASRATGLLNQPQH
TRBJ1-2 | TRBV19 | ASSMVYRGDYGYT
TRBJ1-2 | TRBV5-1 | ASSLLGGNGYT
TRBJ1-1 | TRBV19 | ASSIPRGITEAF